The rows below give T cell receptor beta chains drawn from one sample of a study of lymphopenia after photon versus proton radiotherapy. Using immunoSEQ multiplex PCR, the repertoire was profiled, and TCRdb retains in-frame clones only, with some absent. Seen here are around 13,000 clones, approximately 83% observed once, and the top ten hold 27%. Sequencing used peripheral blood, obtained from a patient treated with photon-based radiotherapy. The receptors shown here come from a man aged 50-60 years with gastric cancer. Each CDR3 is given with its conserved first and last residue. D genes are given only for firm matches. Clone size is stated in some rows and not others, as once, few, many or a class when expanded.

D	V	size	length	J	CDR3	DNA
-	TRBV6-1	-	15	TRBJ2-6	CASSEGVSGANVLTF	TGTGCCAGCAGTGAAGGGGTCTCTGGGGCCAACGTCCTGACTTTC
-	TRBV4-1	few	14	TRBJ1-1	CASSQPIESTEAFF	TGCGCCAGCAGCCAGCCTATAGAGAGCACTGAAGCTTTCTTT
TRBD1	TRBV30	once	16	TRBJ1-5	CTWAPTGARPNQPQHF	TGTACCTGGGCTCCAACAGGGGCGCGCCCAAATCAGCCCCAGCATTTT
-	TRBV11-2	few	13	TRBJ2-1	CASSLPGAGEQFF	TGTGCCAGCAGCCTCCCCGGGGCTGGGGAGCAGTTCTTC
-	TRBV19	-	14	TRBJ1-1	CASSISGSNTEAFF	TGTGCCAGTAGTATTTCCGGGTCGAACACTGAAGCTTTCTTT
-	TRBV6-1	-	16	TRBJ2-7	CASSDPRAGGSYEQYF	TGTGCCAGCAGTGATCCGAGGGCAGGGGGGTCCTACGAGCAGTACTTC
-	TRBV7-3	-	15	TRBJ1-1	CASSLTGDPNTEAFF	TGTGCCAGCAGCTTAACGGGGGACCCGAACACTGAAGCTTTCTTT
TRBD2	TRBV7-3	-	15	TRBJ2-4	CASSPSGGGKNIQYF	TGTGCCAGCAGCCCCAGCGGGGGGGGAAAAAACATTCAGTACTTC
TRBD1	TRBV6-5	-	15	TRBJ1-3	CASSYRTGGGNTIYF	TGTGCCAGCAGTTACCGGACAGGGGGAGGAAACACCATATATTTT
TRBD2	TRBV2	-	15	TRBJ2-3	CASSGAGDNTDTQYF	TGTGCCAGCAGTGGGGCGGGGGATAACACAGATACGCAGTATTTT
-	TRBV6-1	-	15	TRBJ2-1	CASSEAIDTYNEQFF	TGTGCCAGCAGTGAAGCCATCGATACGTACAATGAGCAGTTCTTC
TRBD1	TRBV15	-	14	TRBJ1-2	CATSRGQGDYGYTF	TGTGCCACCAGCAGGGGACAGGGCGACTATGGCTACACCTTC
-	TRBV6-6	-	14	TRBJ1-3	CASTFPGTGNTIYF	TGTGCCAGCACCTTTCCTGGGACTGGAAACACCATATATTTT
TRBD1	TRBV4-1	-	17	TRBJ2-1	CASSQKGAVSKYNEQFF	TGCGCCAGCAGCCAAAAGGGGGCCGTATCGAAATACAATGAGCAGTTCTTC
-	TRBV6-1	-	12	TRBJ2-7	CASRVTGYEQYF	TGTGCCAGCAGGGTTACGGGCTACGAGCAGTACTTC
-	TRBV10-3	-	13	TRBJ2-5	CAISAYNQETQYF	TGTGCCATCAGTGCTTACAACCAAGAGACCCAGTACTTC
-	TRBV6-6	-	16	TRBJ2-3	CASSYSNSEVGDTQYF	TGTGCCAGCAGTTACTCGAATAGCGAGGTCGGAGATACGCAGTATTTT
TRBD1	TRBV6-5	-	15	TRBJ2-2	CASSLTGANTGELFF	TGTGCCAGCAGTCTGACAGGGGCGAACACCGGGGAGCTGTTTTTT
-	TRBV10-2	-	12	TRBJ1-1	CASSVGGTEAFF	TGCGCCAGCAGTGTCGGGGGCACTGAAGCTTTCTTT
-	TRBV15	-	13	TRBJ1-3	CATSPDSGNTIYF	TGTGCCACGTCCCCAGACTCTGGAAACACCATATATTTT
-	TRBV11-3	-	13	TRBJ1-1	CASSFTRITEAFF	TGTGCCAGCAGCTTCACCAGGATCACTGAAGCTTTCTTT
-	TRBV7-3	few	13	TRBJ2-3	CASSMTLAAAQYF	TGTGCCAGCAGCATGACACTAGCTGCTGCGCAGTATTTT
TRBD2	TRBV5-6	-	16	TRBJ2-5	CASSLVWRGGQETQYF	TGTGCCAGCAGCTTGGTGTGGCGGGGGGGCCAAGAGACCCAGTACTTC
-	TRBV4-2	-	15	TRBJ2-5	CASSLGGAGQETQYF	TGTGCCAGCAGCCTAGGTGGAGCGGGCCAAGAGACCCAGTACTTC
-	TRBV30	-	14	TRBJ1-4	CAWSVRGSNEKLFF	TGTGCCTGGAGTGTACGGGGGTCTAATGAAAAACTGTTTTTT
TRBD2	TRBV2	once	16	TRBJ2-3	CASKIETSGGGDTQYF	TGTGCCAGCAAAATCGAGACTAGCGGGGGTGGGGATACGCAGTATTTT
-	TRBV11-2	-	11	TRBJ1-2	CASKEWGGYTF	TGTGCCAGCAAGGAATGGGGTGGCTACACCTTC
TRBD2	TRBV12-5	-	20	TRBJ2-5	CASSLVGDGRLAGAEETQYF	TGTGCTAGTAGTTTGGTAGGAGACGGGCGACTAGCGGGGGCCGAAGAGACCCAGTACTTC
-	TRBV2	few	12	TRBJ1-3	CAIMGSGNTIYF	TGTGCCATAATGGGTTCCGGAAACACCATATATTTT
TRBD2	TRBV11-3	-	13	TRBJ2-5	CASSLASGATQYF	TGTGCCAGCAGCTTAGCTAGCGGCGCCACCCAGTACTTC
TRBD1	TRBV7-3	few	14	TRBJ2-5	CASSPSQGVGTQYF	TGTGCCAGCAGCCCCTCACAGGGGGTCGGGACCCAGTACTTC
-	TRBV30	-	14	TRBJ1-3	CAWSTGTTGNTIYF	TGTGCCTGGAGTACCGGGACTACTGGAAACACCATATATTTT
TRBD2	TRBV7-2	-	16	TRBJ2-3	CASSLGLAGPQGTQYF	TGTGCCAGCAGCTTGGGACTAGCGGGGCCCCAAGGTACGCAGTATTTT
-	TRBV27	-	16	TRBJ1-5	CASSLSSGRVGQPQHF	TGTGCCAGCAGTTTATCTTCCGGCAGGGTCGGGCAGCCCCAGCATTTT
-	TRBV5-1	few	16	TRBJ1-3	CASSLGPTGFGNTIYF	TGCGCCAGCAGCTTGGGACCCACGGGGTTTGGAAACACCATATATTTT
-	TRBV5-6	-	15	TRBJ2-2	CASSRRLVSTGELFF	TGTGCCAGCAGCCGACGACTAGTTTCCACCGGGGAGCTGTTTTTT
-	TRBV7-3	-	13	TRBJ2-7	CASSWGRGNEQYF	TGTGCCAGCAGCTGGGGGCGGGGAAACGAGCAGTACTTC
TRBD2	TRBV30	-	15	TRBJ2-3	CAWSVLAGGTDTQYF	TGTGCCTGGAGTGTCCTAGCGGGGGGGACAGATACGCAGTATTTT
-	TRBV30	-	13	TRBJ1-5	CAWSEDSNQPQHF	TGTGCCTGGAGTGAGGACAGCAATCAGCCCCAGCATTTT
TRBD2	TRBV18	-	16	TRBJ2-2	CASSPPGLASYGELFF	TGTGCCAGCTCCCCGCCGGGACTAGCATCTTACGGGGAGCTGTTTTTT
-	TRBV6-1	-	12	TRBJ1-2	CASSPSLGDYTF	TGTGCCAGCAGCCCGTCCCTGGGGGACTACACCTTC
-	TRBV14	-	14	TRBJ1-2	CASSQEQGGYGYTF	TGTGCCAGCAGCCAAGAGCAGGGTGGGTATGGCTACACCTTC
TRBD2	TRBV19	-	20	TRBJ2-6	CASSMATSGGAYFGANVLTF	TGTGCCAGTAGTATGGCGACTAGCGGGGGGGCCTATTTTGGGGCCAACGTCCTGACTTTC
-	TRBV6-1	-	13	TRBJ2-6	CASQISGANVLTF	TGTGCCAGTCAGATCTCTGGGGCCAACGTCCTGACTTTC
TRBD1	TRBV5-1	-	16	TRBJ2-2	CASSLGAGTGTGELFF	TGCGCCAGCAGCTTGGGGGCCGGGACAGGGACCGGGGAGCTGTTTTTT
-	TRBV18	-	13	TRBJ2-5	CASSPADFETQYF	TGTGCCAGCTCACCCGCCGATTTTGAGACCCAGTACTTC
-	TRBV4-1	few	14	TRBJ1-2	CASSQDRAAIGYTF	TGCGCCAGCAGCCAAGATAGGGCAGCAATAGGCTACACCTTC
TRBD1	TRBV6-1	-	15	TRBJ2-3	CASIGRGPYTDTQYF	TGTGCCAGCATAGGTAGGGGGCCTTACACAGATACGCAGTATTTT